Listed here are 17 T cell receptor beta chains from one sample, sequenced in a study of OX40 agonist ivuxolimab in advanced cancers. The data were produced by immunoSEQ multiplex PCR, yet TCRdb's version contains in-frame clones alone and is incomplete. Here the sample spans about 51,000 clones, over 75% being singletons. The sample consisted of CD4+ or CD8+ T cells sorted from blood, taken in a trial of the OX40 agonist ivuxolimab. The receptor source for this set is an adult with an advanced solid tumor such as melanoma, head and neck, liver or kidney cancer.

This clone was picked up one time. J is TRBJ1-4 and V is TRBV5-4, with D perhaps TRBD1 (5 bases). This CDR3 has 15 amino acids. Looked up from germline, CDR1 is SGHNT and CDR2 is YYREEE (reference sequence). V gave up 3 bases and J gave up 5 bases, with 14 bases separating them. The CDR3, as DNA: TGTGCCAGCAGCTCGGGGGGGACGGAAAATGAAAAACTGTTTTTT. It encodes CASSSGGTENEKLFF.

In regard to this clone: Relative to the germline gene, one junction end is altered; a read error may explain this. Within the sample, other DNA sequences also encode this same CDR3. The rearrangement joins TRBV7-7 to TRBJ2-2; 7 bases align to TRBD2. Per the germline V gene, CDR1 is SSHAT and CDR2 is FNYEAQ (reference sequence). The CDR3 has 15 residues. The CDR3 sequence: CASSSTQAGAGELFF. CDR3 sequence (DNA): TGTGCTAGCAGCTCAACACAGGCGGGAGCTGGGGAGCTGTTTTTT.

This chain joins TRBV6-6 and TRBJ1-1; no clear D gene. Germline CDR1 MNHNY, CDR2 SVGAGI (reference sequence). V lost 2 bases, J lost 1 base, and 8 bases lay in between. The CDR3 sequence is 14 residues long. CDR3 amino acids: CASSYGRWNTEAFF. The CDR3 coding sequence is TGTGCCAGCAGTTACGGTCGCTGGAACACTGAAGCTTTCTTT.

This clone was detected once. The chain is built from TRBV11-1 and TRBJ1-1, with no clear D. V was clipped by 3 bases and J by 4 bases, with 9 bases between them. Germline-derived CDR1 and CDR2 are SGHAT and FQDESV (reference sequence). There are 13 residues in the CDR3. In DNA, the CDR3 is TGTGCCAGCAGCTTTGTATCCAGCACTGAAGCTTTCTTT. This codes for CASSFVSSTEAFF.

Concerning this clone: An end of the junction differs from the germline gene, which may be a read error. The genes are TRBV5-3 and TRBJ1-5; 7 nucleotides line up with TRBD1. TRBV5-3 is classed as an ORF, of uncertain function. The CDR3 is 15 amino acids. The CDR3 nucleotides read TGTGCCAGCAGCTCGACAGGGCTCGGCAATCAGCCCCAGCATTTT. Encoded protein: CASSSTGLGNQPQHF.

The CDR3 protein is CASSRAYGRGNEQFF. The DNA for the CDR3 is TGTGCCAGTAGCAGAGCGTACGGCAGGGGAAATGAGCAGTTCTTC. This sequence joins TRBV27 and TRBJ2-1; D is possibly TRBD1 (6 bases). In germline, CDR1 is MNHEY, CDR2 SMNVEV (reference sequence). The V end lost 9 bases, the J end lost 7 bases, and 22 bases lay between the germline ends. The CDR3 runs to 15 residues.

This clone was seen a single time. V usage is TRBV7-9 and J usage is TRBJ2-1, with D unclear. CDR1 and CDR2 (germline): SEHNR, FQNEAQ (reference sequence). This CDR3 is built from 15 residues. V was trimmed by 1 base and J by 5 bases, leaving 12 bases between them. CDR3 loop: CASSLVPRTNNEQFF. CDR3 sequence (DNA): TGTGCCAGCAGCTTAGTCCCCCGGACCAACAATGAGCAGTTCTTC.

This chain uses TRBV6-1 with TRBJ1-1, with TRBD1 as a possible D gene (5 bases). The V gene's germline CDR1 is MNHNS and CDR2 SASEGT. The CDR3 sequence is 12 residues long. V gave up 4 bases and J gave up 9 bases, with 12 bases separating them. The CDR3 region has the DNA TGTGCCAGCAGTGCCAGGGTAGGTAAAGCTTTCTTT. Its protein product is CASSARVGKAFF.

This chain links TRBV4-2 with TRBJ1-4; 10 bases agree with TRBD1. From germline, CDR1 is LGHNA and CDR2 YNFKEQ. V shed 4 bases, J shed 6 bases, and the junction held 5 bases outside the gene matches. The CDR3 has 15 amino acids. The CDR3 is CASSLSGTGDEKLFF. CDR3 sequence (DNA): TGTGCCAGCAGCCTATCCGGGACAGGGGATGAAAAACTGTTTTTT.

The chain joins TRBV2 to TRBJ2-7; 9 nucleotides line up with TRBD2. In germline, CDR1 is SNHLY, CDR2 FYNNEI. The CDR3 length is 17 residues. After removal of 1 base from V and 5 bases from J, the junction contained 12 bases not matched to a gene. The CDR3 bases are TGTGCCAGCAGTGAAGGGGTTGGGCTAGCGGGAAGGAACGAGCAGTACTTC. Its translation: CASSEGVGLAGRNEQYF.

This chain joins TRBV15 and TRBJ2-1, with 11 bases lining up with TRBD1. There are 18 residues in the CDR3. The germline V gene encodes CDR1 LNHNV and CDR2 YYDKDF (reference sequence). The ends lost 0 bases at V and 9 bases at J; junction bases unmatched: 13. As DNA, the CDR3 is TGTGCCACCAGCAGAGAGAATACCGGGACAGGGGGTTTAGGTGAGCAGTTCTTC. Translating it yields CATSRENTGTGGLGEQFF.

The J gene is TRBJ2-2, the V gene TRBV5-5; unclear D gene. In germline, CDR1 is SGHKS, CDR2 YYEKEE (reference sequence). The CDR3 covers 14 residues. V lost 10 bases and J lost 0, with 13 bases in between. CDR3 DNA sequence: TGTGCCTTCCGTGTAAACCCGAACACCGGGGAGCTGTTTTTT. It specifies CAFRVNPNTGELFF.

The chain couples TRBV29-1 to TRBJ2-2, with D perhaps matching TRBD1 (5 bases). Trimming took 2 bases from V and 2 from J, leaving 9 bases between them. The CDR3 sequence is 14 residues long. The germline CDR1 and CDR2 sequences are SQVTM and ANQGSEA. The CDR3 protein is CSVERQYNTGELFF. DNA of the CDR3: TGCAGCGTTGAACGACAGTATAACACCGGGGAGCTGTTTTTT.

About this clone itself: One junction end disagrees with the germline gene, perhaps due to a read error. The chain is built from TRBV7-9 and TRBJ2-3; D gene uncertain. Germline loops: CDR1 SEHNR, CDR2 FQNEAQ (reference sequence). The CDR3 contains 13 residues. CDR3 bases: TGTGCCAGCAGCTTTGGGCGCACGGATACGCAGTATTTT. Translation: CASSFGRTDTQYF.

This clone showed up just a few times. The chain carries TRBV5-1 and TRBJ1-2; D is undetermined. The length of the CDR3 is 13 residues. CDR1 SGHRS and CDR2 YFSETQ come from the germline V gene. V lost 5 bases to trimming and J lost 8 bases, with 16 bases between them. CDR3 sequence reads: CASSMVSDTGYTF. In DNA, the CDR3 is TGCGCCAGCAGTATGGTATCCGACACCGGCTACACCTTC.

This CDR3 is CASSTDRGNRYEQYF. The DNA of the CDR3 is TGTGCCAGCAGTACTGACAGGGGCAACAGGTACGAGCAGTACTTC. The V call is TRBV27, the J call TRBJ2-7; 8 nucleotides match TRBD1. The CDR3 covers 15 residues. V dropped 5 bases and J dropped 4; count of bases not matched to a gene: 10. CDR1 is MNHEY, CDR2 SMNVEV, per germline (reference sequence).

This sequence joins TRBV21-1 and TRBJ2-7; TRBD2 was called by the table and not checked on the DNA. TRBV21-1 is described as a pseudogene. The CDR3 has 15 amino acids. The CDR3 nucleotides are TGTGCCAGCAGCAAAGCGGGACTAGCGAGCCACGAGCAGTACTTC. Its protein product is CASSKAGLASHEQYF.